The 15 T cell receptor beta chains listed next were all sequenced from one sample in a study of shared clonotypes between healthy human individuals. Data came from immunoSEQ multiplex PCR; TCRdb stores just in-frame clones and leaves some out. The sample has fewer than 350,000 clones; around 86% are singletons. The sample consisted of memory CD8+ T cells sorted from blood. Subset specified: CD45RO+ cells pooled with CCR7-negative TemRA cells. The receptors were sampled from a man between 18 and 29 years old in good health.

V usage is TRBV5-6 and J usage is TRBJ2-3, with 9 bases fitting TRBD1. This CDR3 comprises 15 residues. The V gene's germline CDR1 is SGHDT and CDR2 YYEEEE. Trimming removed 4 bases from V and 5 bases from J; junction bases left unmatched: 8. For the CDR3, the DNA is TGTGCCAGCAGCCCCGGGACAGGGAGTCAAGATACGCAGTATTTT. Translating it yields CASSPGTGSQDTQYF.

This clone is a singleton in its sample. V is TRBV12-2 and J is TRBJ2-3; the table assigns TRBD1, which was not confirmed against the DNA. TRBV12-2 is tagged as a pseudogene. This CDR3 is 16 amino acids long. The CDR3 loop is CASRLGQGTDTDTQYF. The DNA of the CDR3 is TGTGCAAGTCGCTTGGGACAGGGGACGGACACAGATACGCAGTATTTT.

V and J are TRBV28 and TRBJ2-6; 8 bases are shared with TRBD1. J lost 0 bases, V lost 9 bases, and 7 bases had no gene match. The CDR3 loop spans 16 amino acids. Germline values: CDR1 MDHEN, CDR2 SYDVKM. The CDR3 spells CASGDRWFSGANVLTF. Here the CDR3 DNA reads TGTGCCAGTGGGGACAGGTGGTTCTCTGGGGCCAACGTCCTGACTTTC. Combining the CDR3 with reference TRBV28 and TRBJ2-6 gives the whole variable domain DVKVTQSSRYLVKRTGEKVFLECVQDMDHENMFWYRQDPGLGLRLIYFSYDVKMKEKGDIPEGYSVSREKKERFSLILESASTNQTSMYLCASGDRWFSGANVLTFGAGSRLTVL.

This chain joins TRBV7-9 and TRBJ2-2; TRBD1 matches 10 bases. Trimming removed 2 bases from V and 6 bases from J; junction bases left unmatched: 12. This CDR3 region has 18 residues. Looked up from germline, CDR1 is SEHNR and CDR2 is FQNEAQ (reference sequence). The CDR3 sequence: CASSLSGTGTGASGELFF. CDR3 nucleotides: TGTGCCAGCAGCTTATCGGGTACCGGGACAGGGGCGTCCGGGGAGCTGTTTTTT.

The chain couples TRBV18 to TRBJ2-7; 11 bases align to TRBD2. The germline CDR1 and CDR2 sequences are KGHSH and LQKENI. The CDR3 covers 15 residues. Trimming cost V 3 bases and J 2 bases; bases outside gene matches: 3. CDR3: CASSPGSGGAYEQYF. As DNA, the CDR3 is TGTGCCAGCTCACCGGGTAGCGGGGGGGCCTACGAGCAGTACTTC.

The V gene is TRBV4-2, the J gene TRBJ2-2; tentative D call: TRBD1 (5 bases). The V gene's germline CDR1 is LGHNA and CDR2 YNFKEQ. V shed 0 bases and J shed 6 bases, with 14 bases lying between them. This CDR3 is built from 16 residues. The CDR3 DNA reads as TGTGCCAGCAGCCAAGAGGGGCACGGTCTGGCCGGGGAGCTGTTTTTT. This translates into CASSQEGHGLAGELFF.

The rearrangement uses TRBV13 and TRBJ2-3; a possible D gene is TRBD2 (6 bases). The germline gives CDR1 PRHDT, CDR2 FYEKMQ (reference sequence). Trimming removed 4 bases at V and 2 bases at J, with 19 bases between. The CDR3 is 17 residues long. CDR3 amino acids: CASSSRDSTRFTDTQYF. The CDR3 bases are TGTGCCAGCAGCTCCCGGGACTCTACCCGCTTCACAGATACGCAGTATTTT.

The chain recombines TRBV5-4 with TRBJ2-7; TRBD1 matches at 8 bases. The CDR3 length is 16 residues. Germline values: CDR1 SGHNT, CDR2 YYREEE (reference sequence). The ends lost 0 bases at V and 5 bases at J; junction bases unmatched: 10. The CDR3 DNA reads TGTGCCAGCAGCTTGGGTCATTTGACAGGGGAGGACGAGCAGTACTTC. This translates into CASSLGHLTGEDEQYF.

J is TRBJ1-1 and V is TRBV15, with D possibly TRBD1 on 5 matching bases. Germline V gene sequence: CDR1 LNHNV, CDR2 YYDKDF (reference sequence). This CDR3 spans 14 amino acids. Trimming removed 6 bases at V and 11 bases at J, with 22 bases between. This CDR3 is CATSDLGDIHYAFF. The CDR3 bases are TGTGCCACCAGTGATCTGGGGGATATTCATTATGCTTTCTTT.

The V and J genes are TRBV28 and TRBJ1-5; D not certain. CDR1 and CDR2 from the germline V gene are MDHEN and SYDVKM. This CDR3 region has 16 residues. Trimming removed 5 bases from V and 2 bases from J, with 16 bases in between. This chain's CDR3 is CASSPFKLEGNQPQHF. For the CDR3, the DNA is TGTGCCAGCAGTCCCTTTAAGCTAGAGGGCAATCAGCCCCAGCATTTT.

This clone was observed a single time. The rearrangement links TRBV6-1 to TRBJ1-1; maybe TRBD1 (5 bases). The CDR3 covers 14 residues. The germline CDR1 and CDR2 sequences are MNHNS and SASEGT. V lost 3 bases to trimming and J lost 6 bases, with 14 bases between them. The CDR3 coding sequence is TGTGCCAGCAGTGATTGGGGGAGAGTCCCTGAAGCTTTCTTT. Translated: CASSDWGRVPEAFF.

The chain joins TRBV5-1 to TRBJ2-2; no clear D gene. V lost 3 bases to trimming and J lost 6 bases, with 9 bases between them. Germline-derived CDR1 and CDR2 are SGHRS and YFSETQ. This CDR3 comprises 13 residues. CDR3: CASSWVGSGELFF. CDR3 DNA sequence: TGCGCCAGCAGCTGGGTCGGATCCGGGGAGCTGTTTTTT.

The chain combines TRBV18 with TRBJ2-7; D possibly uses TRBD1 or TRBD2 (6 bases each). The CDR3 loop spans 16 amino acids. Trimming cost V 6 bases and J 3 bases, with 21 bases left between them. CDR1 KGHSH and CDR2 LQKENI come from the germline V gene. CDR3 DNA sequence: TGTGCCAGCTCTGGCGTAGGGGGGAGTCCCTACTACGAGCAGTACTTC. It encodes CASSGVGGSPYYEQYF.

This clone has just one count. The chain recombines TRBV6-1 with TRBJ1-6, with unresolved D. The germline V and J ends were trimmed by 1 base and 9 bases, with 13 bases remaining between them. The CDR3 covers 15 residues. The germline gives CDR1 MNHNS, CDR2 SASEGT. The CDR3 DNA reads as TGTGCCAGCAGTGAAGTTGGGGTGCGTGGTTCACCCCTCCACTTT. Translating it yields CASSEVGVRGSPLHF.

J is TRBJ2-4 and V is TRBV5-4, with TRBD1 matching 7 bases. The CDR3 consists of 17 residues. Germline assignment: CDR1 SGHNT and CDR2 YYREEE (reference sequence). V dropped 4 bases and J dropped 0; count of bases not matched to a gene: 10. CDR3 region: CASSNRRQGIAKNIQYF. The CDR3 bases are TGTGCCAGCAGCAACAGAAGACAGGGAATAGCCAAAAACATTCAGTACTTC.